The present T cell receptor beta chain was sequenced within a study of blood T cell repertoires in COVID-19. Sequencing was performed with immunoSEQ multiplex PCR; in TCRdb, only in-frame clones are kept and a portion is missing. Of tens of thousands of clones in the sample, roughly 78% were seen once. The CDR3 has 13 residues. The germline gives CDR1 MDHEN, CDR2 SYDVKM. The V end was cut by 3 bases, the J end by 4 bases, with 7 bases between. The chain links TRBV28 to TRBJ1-5, with D possibly being TRBD1 (5 bases). Sequences were obtained from peripheral blood. This sequence originates from an elderly woman with acute or convalescent COVID-19. The CDR3 here is CASSLTANQPQHF. DNA of the CDR3: TGTGCCAGCAGTTTGACAGCTAATCAGCCCCAGCATTTT.